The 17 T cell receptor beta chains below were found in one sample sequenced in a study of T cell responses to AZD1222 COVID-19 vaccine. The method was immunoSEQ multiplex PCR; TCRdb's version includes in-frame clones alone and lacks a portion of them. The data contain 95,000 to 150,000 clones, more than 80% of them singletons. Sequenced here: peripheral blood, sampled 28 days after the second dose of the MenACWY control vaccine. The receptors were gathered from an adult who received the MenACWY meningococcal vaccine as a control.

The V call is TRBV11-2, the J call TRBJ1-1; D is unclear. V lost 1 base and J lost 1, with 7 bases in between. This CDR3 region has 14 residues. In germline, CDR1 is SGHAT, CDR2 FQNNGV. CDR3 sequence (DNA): TGTGCCAGCAGCTTAGGTCCAGGGAACACTGAAGCTTTCTTT. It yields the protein CASSLGPGNTEAFF.

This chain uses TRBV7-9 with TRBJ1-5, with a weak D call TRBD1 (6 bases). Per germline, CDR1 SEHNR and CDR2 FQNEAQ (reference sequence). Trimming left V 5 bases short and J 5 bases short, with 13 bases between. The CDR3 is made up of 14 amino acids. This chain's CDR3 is CASSPGQRDQPQHF. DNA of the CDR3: TGTGCCAGCAGCCCCGGACAGCGGGATCAGCCCCAGCATTTT.

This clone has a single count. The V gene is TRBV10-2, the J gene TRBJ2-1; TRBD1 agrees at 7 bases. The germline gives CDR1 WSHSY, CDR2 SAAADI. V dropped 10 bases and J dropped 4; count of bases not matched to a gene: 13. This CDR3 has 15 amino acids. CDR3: CATSSGTAFYNEQFF. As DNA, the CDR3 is TGCGCCACCTCATCCGGGACAGCCTTTTACAATGAGCAGTTCTTC.

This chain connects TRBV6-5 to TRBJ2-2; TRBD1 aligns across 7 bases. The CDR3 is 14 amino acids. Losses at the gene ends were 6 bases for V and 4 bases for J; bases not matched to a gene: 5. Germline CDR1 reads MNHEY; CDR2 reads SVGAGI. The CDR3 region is CASSQGQVTGELFF. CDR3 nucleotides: TGTGCCAGCAGCCAAGGACAGGTCACCGGGGAGCTGTTTTTT.

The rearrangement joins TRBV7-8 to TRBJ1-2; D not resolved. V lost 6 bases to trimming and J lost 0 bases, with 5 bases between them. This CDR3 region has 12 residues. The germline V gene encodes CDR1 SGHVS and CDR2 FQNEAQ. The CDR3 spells CASSLPNYGYTF. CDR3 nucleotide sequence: TGTGCCAGCAGTCTTCCTAACTATGGCTACACCTTC.

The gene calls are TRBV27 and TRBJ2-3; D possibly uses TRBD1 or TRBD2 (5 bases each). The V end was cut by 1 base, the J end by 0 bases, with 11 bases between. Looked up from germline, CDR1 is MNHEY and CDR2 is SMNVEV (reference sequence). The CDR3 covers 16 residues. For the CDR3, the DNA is TGTGCCAGCAGTTTATTGTCCGGGGCTAGCACAGATACGCAGTATTTT. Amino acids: CASSLLSGASTDTQYF.

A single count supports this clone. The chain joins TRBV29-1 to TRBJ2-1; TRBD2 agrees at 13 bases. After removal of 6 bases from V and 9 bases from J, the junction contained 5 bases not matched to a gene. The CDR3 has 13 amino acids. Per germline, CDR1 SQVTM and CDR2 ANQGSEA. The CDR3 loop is CSVGGLAGFEQFF. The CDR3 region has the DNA TGCAGCGTCGGGGGACTAGCGGGATTTGAGCAGTTCTTC.

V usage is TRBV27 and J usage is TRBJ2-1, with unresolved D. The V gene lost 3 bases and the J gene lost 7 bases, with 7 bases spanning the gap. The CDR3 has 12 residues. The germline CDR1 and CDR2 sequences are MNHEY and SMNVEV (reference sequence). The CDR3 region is CASSLAGNEQFF. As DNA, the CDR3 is TGTGCCAGCAGTTTGGCCGGGAATGAGCAGTTCTTC.

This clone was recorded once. The CDR3 here is CATSDLRGTSGNNEQFF. CDR3 DNA: TGTGCCACCAGTGATTTGCGTGGGACTAGCGGCAACAATGAGCAGTTCTTC. The V gene is TRBV24-1, the J gene TRBJ2-1, with TRBD2 identical over 11 bases. The CDR3 sequence is 17 residues long. From germline, CDR1 is KGHDR and CDR2 SFDVKD. The V segment lost 0 bases and the J segment 5 bases; nucleotides outside the gene matches: 5.

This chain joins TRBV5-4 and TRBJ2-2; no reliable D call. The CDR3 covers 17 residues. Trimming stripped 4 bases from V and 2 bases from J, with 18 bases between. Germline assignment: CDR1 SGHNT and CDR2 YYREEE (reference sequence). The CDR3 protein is CASSPASQPRNTGELFF. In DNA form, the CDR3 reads TGTGCCAGCAGCCCGGCGAGCCAGCCGAGAAACACCGGGGAGCTGTTTTTT.

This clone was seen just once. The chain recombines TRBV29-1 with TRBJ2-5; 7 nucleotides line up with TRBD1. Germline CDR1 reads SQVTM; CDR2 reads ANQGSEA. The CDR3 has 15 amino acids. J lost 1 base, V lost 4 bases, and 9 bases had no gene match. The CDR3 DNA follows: TGCAGCGTTGTGGGAAAAGGGGGCCCCCAAGAGACCCAGTACTTC. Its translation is CSVVGKGGPQETQYF. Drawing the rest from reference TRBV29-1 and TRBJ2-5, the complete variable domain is SAVISQKPSRDICQRGTSLTIQCQVDSQVTMMFWYRQQPGQSLTLIATANQGSEATYESGFVIDKFPISRPNLTFSTLTVSNMSPEDSSIYLCSVVGKGGPQETQYFGPGTRLLVL.

DNA for the CDR3: TGTGCCAGCAGAAGGGAGTTCCACACAGATACGCAGTATTTT. Encoded protein: CASRREFHTDTQYF. The rearrangement joins TRBV9 to TRBJ2-3, with D possibly TRBD2 on 5 matching bases. V lost 5 bases to trimming and J lost 2 bases, with 12 bases between them. This CDR3 region has 14 residues. Germline CDR1 reads SGDLS; CDR2 reads YYNGEE. The full variable domain, completed using reference TRBV9 and TRBJ2-3, is DSGVTQTPKHLITATGQRVTLRCSPRSGDLSVYWYQQSLDQGLQFLIQYYNGEERAKGNILERFSAQQFPDLHSELNLSSLELGDSALYFCASRREFHTDTQYFGPGTRLTVL.

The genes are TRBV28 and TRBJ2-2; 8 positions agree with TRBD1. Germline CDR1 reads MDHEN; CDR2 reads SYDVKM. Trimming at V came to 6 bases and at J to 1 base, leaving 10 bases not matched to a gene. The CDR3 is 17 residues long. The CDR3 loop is CASSMHGTGKNTGELFF. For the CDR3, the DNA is TGTGCCAGCAGCATGCATGGGACAGGCAAGAACACCGGGGAGCTGTTTTTT.

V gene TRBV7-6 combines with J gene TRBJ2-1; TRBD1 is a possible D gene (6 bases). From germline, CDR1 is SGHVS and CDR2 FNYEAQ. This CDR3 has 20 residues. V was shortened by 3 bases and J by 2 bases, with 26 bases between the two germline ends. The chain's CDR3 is CASSLGAPGERARPYNEQFF. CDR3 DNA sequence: TGTGCCAGCAGCTTGGGGGCACCCGGAGAAAGGGCCAGACCCTACAATGAGCAGTTCTTC.

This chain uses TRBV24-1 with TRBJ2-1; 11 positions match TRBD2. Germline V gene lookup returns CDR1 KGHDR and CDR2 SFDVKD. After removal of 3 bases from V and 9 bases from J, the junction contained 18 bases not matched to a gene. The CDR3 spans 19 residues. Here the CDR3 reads CATSDTPIAGGTLGAEQFF. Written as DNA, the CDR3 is TGTGCCACCAGTGATACTCCTATAGCGGGAGGGACCCTGGGCGCTGAGCAGTTCTTC.

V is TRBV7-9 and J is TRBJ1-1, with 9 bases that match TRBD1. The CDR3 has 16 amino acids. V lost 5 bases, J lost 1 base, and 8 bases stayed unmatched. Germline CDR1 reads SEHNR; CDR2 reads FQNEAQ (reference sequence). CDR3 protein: CASSPDPGQGNTEAFF. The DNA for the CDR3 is TGTGCCAGCAGCCCTGACCCGGGACAGGGGAACACTGAAGCTTTCTTT.

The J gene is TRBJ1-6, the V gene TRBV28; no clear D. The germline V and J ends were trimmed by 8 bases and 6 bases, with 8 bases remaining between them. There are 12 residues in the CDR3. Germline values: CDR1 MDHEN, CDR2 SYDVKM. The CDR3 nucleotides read TGTGCCAGCGCCCTTCTTAATTCACCCCTCCACTTT. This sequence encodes CASALLNSPLHF.